Listed below are T cell receptor beta chains from one sample, sequenced in a study of blood T cells in healthy people across ages. Each CDR3 protein gets one entry after TCRdb re-called the 5' RACE reads with MiXCR. Of fewer than 750,000 distinct CDR3 sequences listed, roughly 43% are singletons. Sequencing was carried out using blood. The receptors here all came from an elderly man in good health. The CDR3 runs from the conserved cysteine through the conserved F or W. The order of the fields is D gene, clone size, J gene, V gene, CDR3 protein, CDR3 DNA. A D gene is named only where the DNA matches it firmly. The size of a clone is reported for some rows only, either as once, few or many, or as a class for expanded clones.

TRBD1	.	TRBJ2-7	TRBV5-5	CASSFWDRGPYEQYF	TGTGCCAGCAGCTTCTGGGACAGGGGCCCTTACGAGCAGTACTTC
.	.	TRBJ2-7	TRBV29-1	CSVEIGDSSYNEQYF	TGCAGCGTTGAAATTGGGGATAGCTCCTACAATGAGCAGTACTTC
TRBD1	few	TRBJ1-5	TRBV12-3/TRBV12-4	CASSSTGTGPDQPQHF	TGTGCCAGCAGTTCTACCGGGACAGGCCCCGATCAGCCCCAGCATTTT
.	.	TRBJ2-7	TRBV4-2	CASSQVAYSYEQYF	TGTGCCAGCAGCCAAGTTGCATACTCCTACGAGCAGTACTTC
TRBD1	.	TRBJ2-4	TRBV27	CASSPRTGLERGIQYF	TGTGCCAGCAGTCCGCGGACAGGGTTGGAGAGAGGCATTCAGTACTTC
TRBD1	.	TRBJ2-1	TRBV5-1	CASSARDSNNEQFF	TGCGCCAGCAGCGCCCGGGACAGTAACAATGAGCAGTTCTTC
TRBD2	.	TRBJ2-3	TRBV7-2	CASSRTSGFADTQYF	TGTGCCAGCAGCCGGACTAGCGGGTTTGCAGATACGCAGTATTTT
.	few	TRBJ2-1	TRBV29-1	CSVGGLQRTQFF	TGCAGCGTCGGAGGCTTACAGAGAACGCAGTTCTTC
TRBD2	.	TRBJ2-1	TRBV20-1	CSAGDPAGGRDEQFF	TGCAGTGCTGGAGATCCAGCGGGGGGGCGCGATGAGCAGTTCTTC
TRBD1	.	TRBJ2-5	TRBV5-1	CASSPNPAGQGQETQYF	TGCGCCAGCAGCCCGAACCCCGCCGGACAGGGCCAAGAGACCCAGTACTTC
.	.	TRBJ2-5	TRBV7-2	CASSLAGALVETQYF	TGTGCCAGCAGCTTAGCGGGAGCCCTCGTGGAGACCCAGTACTTC
.	.	TRBJ2-5	TRBV29-1	CSVEDRGTRFGETQYF	TGCAGCGTTGAAGATCGGGGGACACGATTTGGGGAGACCCAGTACTTC
.	many	TRBJ2-5	TRBV6-5	CASSYSTGQETQYF	TGTGCCAGCAGTTACTCGACGGGCCAAGAGACCCAGTACTTC
.	.	TRBJ2-1	TRBV27	CASSLYSGSGYNEQFF	TGTGCCAGCAGTTTATATTCCGGGAGTGGATACAATGAGCAGTTCTTC
.	.	TRBJ2-1	TRBV7-9	CASSPLLEQNEQFF	TGTGCCAGCAGCCCATTACTAGAGCAGAATGAGCAGTTCTTC
.	.	TRBJ2-7	TRBV27	CASSTHGYEQYF	TGTGCCAGCAGCACCCACGGCTACGAGCAGTACTTC
.	few	TRBJ1-1	TRBV20-1	CSARGSPEAFF	TGCAGTGCTAGAGGTTCCCCTGAAGCTTTCTTT
TRBD1	.	TRBJ2-3	TRBV5-1	CASSSGTGLAGLGTDTQYF	TGCGCCAGCAGCTCGGGGACAGGATTGGCAGGGCTAGGCACAGATACGCAGTATTTT
.	few	TRBJ2-7	TRBV5-1	CASSLEGSFPYEQYF	TGCGCCAGCAGCTTGGAAGGTAGCTTCCCCTACGAGCAGTACTTC
.	.	TRBJ2-7	TRBV10-3	CAISGYTGTDEQYF	TGTGCCATCAGTGGGTATACAGGGACGGATGAGCAGTACTTC
TRBD2	.	TRBJ2-2	TRBV4-3	CASSQGILAGVVTGELFF	TGCGCCAGCAGCCAAGGGATACTAGCGGGAGTTGTGACCGGGGAGCTGTTTTTT
TRBD2	.	TRBJ2-5	TRBV2	CASVPGGQRGTQYF	TGTGCCAGCGTCCCGGGGGGGCAAAGAGGGACCCAGTACTTC
.	.	TRBJ1-4	TRBV20-1	CSARGPQGDNEKLFF	TGCAGTGCTAGAGGACCCCAAGGAGATAATGAAAAACTGTTTTTT
TRBD1	.	TRBJ2-7	TRBV20-1	CSASGTGYEQYF	TGCAGTGCCTCCGGGACAGGGTACGAGCAGTACTTC
.	many	TRBJ2-7	TRBV6-5	CASSYSSSMAYEQYF	TGTGCCAGCAGTTACTCCTCAAGCATGGCCTACGAGCAGTACTTC
TRBD2	many	TRBJ2-1	TRBV6-5	CASRVAGVRGNEQFF	TGTGCCAGCAGGGTAGCGGGAGTTAGGGGAAATGAGCAGTTCTTC
.	once	TRBJ1-4	TRBV5-1	CASSLDMPTNEKLFF	TGCGCCAGCAGCTTGGACATGCCAACTAATGAAAAACTGTTTTTT
TRBD1	.	TRBJ1-2	TRBV6-6	CASNPGQASYTF	TGTGCCAGCAATCCGGGACAGGCGTCCTACACCTTC
TRBD1	few	TRBJ1-5	TRBV9	CASSGGGTENQPQHF	TGTGCCAGCAGCGGAGGGGGGACAGAGAATCAGCCCCAGCATTTT
TRBD2	.	TRBJ2-3	TRBV5-1	CASSLERGGTDTQYF	TGCGCCAGCAGCTTGGAGCGGGGGGGCACAGATACGCAGTATTTT
TRBD2	.	TRBJ2-2	TRBV24-1	CATSDERDSFTGELFF	TGTGCCACCAGTGATGAGCGGGACTCATTCACCGGGGAGCTGTTTTTT
.	.	TRBJ2-7	TRBV7-2	CANSLSGGIAYEQYF	TGTGCCAACAGCTTATCGGGCGGGATTGCCTACGAGCAGTACTTC
.	many	TRBJ1-2	TRBV6-5	CASSYSRGDYGYTF	TGTGCCAGCAGTTACTCCAGGGGCGACTATGGCTACACCTTC
.	.	TRBJ1-2	TRBV25-1	CASSESRDKSYPSNGYTF	TGTGCCAGCAGTGAATCGAGGGACAAATCGTATCCAAGTAATGGCTACACCTTC
TRBD2	.	TRBJ2-7	TRBV20-1	CSAPVATSGSYEQYF	TGCAGTGCCCCTGTCGCGACTAGCGGTTCCTACGAGCAGTACTTC
.	many	TRBJ2-1	TRBV6-5	CASSYGGRDNEQFF	TGTGCCAGCAGTTACGGGGGGCGTGACAATGAGCAGTTCTTC
.	few	TRBJ1-5	TRBV6-6	CASSDGSDQPQHF	TGTGCCAGCAGTGACGGGAGCGATCAGCCCCAGCATTTT
.	.	TRBJ2-5	TRBV20-1	CSARESGRETQYF	TGCAGTGCTCGTGAGTCGGGGCGAGAGACCCAGTACTTC
TRBD1	.	TRBJ1-5	TRBV20-1	CSARPGQGRGQPQHF	TGCAGTGCTAGACCGGGACAGGGTAGGGGTCAGCCCCAGCATTTT
.	.	TRBJ2-3	TRBV6-6	CASTYSLEGGQDTQYF	TGTGCCAGCACCTACTCCCTAGAGGGGGGGCAAGATACACAGTATTTT
TRBD2	few	TRBJ2-1	TRBV7-3	CASSLRASGKGLPYNEQFF	TGTGCCAGCAGCTTACGCGCTAGCGGGAAGGGCTTACCCTACAATGAGCAGTTCTTC